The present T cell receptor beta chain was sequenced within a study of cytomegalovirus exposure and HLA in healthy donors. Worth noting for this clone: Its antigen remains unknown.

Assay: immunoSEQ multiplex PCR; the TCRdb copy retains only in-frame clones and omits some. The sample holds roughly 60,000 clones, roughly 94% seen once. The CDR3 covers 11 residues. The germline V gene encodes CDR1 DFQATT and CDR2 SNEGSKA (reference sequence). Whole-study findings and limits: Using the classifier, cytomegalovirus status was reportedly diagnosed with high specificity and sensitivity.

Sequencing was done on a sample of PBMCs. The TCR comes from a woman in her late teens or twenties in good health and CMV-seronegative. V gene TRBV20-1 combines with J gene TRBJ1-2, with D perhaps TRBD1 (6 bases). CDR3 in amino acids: CIGGASRGYTF. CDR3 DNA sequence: TGCATTGGGGGGGCATCCCGTGGCTACACCTTC.